The next 32 T cell receptor beta chains were all read from a single sample in a study of T cells in localized non-small cell lung cancer (dated by TCRdb to between 2020 and 2021). The library was made by the immunoSEQ multiplex PCR assay. The clones in this table, taken by TCRdb from immuneACCESS, are in-frame only. Not every clone is retained; where verified, under half of the shortfall comes from an unresolved V gene, and the cause of the rest is unknown. This sample has tens of thousands of clones in its table, and around four fifths of those were observed once. The top ten hold approximately 4% of the sample. The specimen was peripheral blood, collected before any cancer treatment. The receptors come from a woman aged 40-69 years with stage I lung adenocarcinoma.

The V gene is TRBV5-8, the J gene TRBJ1-1, with a possible D match to TRBD1 (5 bases). This CDR3 is built from 15 residues. V lost 2 bases and J 3 bases, leaving 14 bases between the germline ends. Germline CDR1 is SGHTS and CDR2 is YDEGEE. Here the CDR3 DNA reads TGTGCCAGCAGCTTCTGGGAGGGGAGGCACACTGAAGCTTTCTTT. Its protein is CASSFWEGRHTEAFF.

The chain recombines TRBV7-2 with TRBJ1-1; D may be TRBD1 (5 bases). The CDR3 length is 14 residues. V was cut by 5 bases and J by 4 bases, with 14 bases left in between. Germline V gene sequence: CDR1 SGHTA, CDR2 FQGNSA. The DNA for the CDR3 is TGTGCCAGCAGCCCGTTACAGGCCGGCACTGAAGCTTTCTTT. Translation: CASSPLQAGTEAFF.

The rearrangement joins TRBV9 to TRBJ1-5; the D gene is possibly TRBD1 (5 bases). Trimming cost V 3 bases and J 5 bases, with 15 bases left between them. Germline V gives CDR1 SGDLS, CDR2 YYNGEE. This CDR3 has 15 residues. The CDR3 protein is CASSAAGWSDQPQHF. CDR3 DNA sequence: TGTGCCAGCAGCGCGGCAGGGTGGTCCGATCAGCCCCAGCATTTT.

The J gene is TRBJ2-2, the V gene TRBV5-1; D is ambiguous. The CDR3 has 13 residues. Germline CDR1 SGHRS, CDR2 YFSETQ. Trimming stripped 2 bases from V and 2 bases from J, with 4 bases between. In nucleotides, the CDR3 is TGCGCCAGCAGCTTTATTAACACCGGGGAGCTGTTTTTT. This gives the protein CASSFINTGELFF.

V gene TRBV6-1 combines with J gene TRBJ1-2; no firm D call. CDR1 and CDR2 (germline): MNHNS, SASEGT. Deletions cut 3 bases from V and 2 bases from J, with 10 bases between. The CDR3 totals 14 residues. CDR3 loop: CASSDIQANYGYTF. DNA for the CDR3: TGTGCCAGCAGTGATATTCAGGCCAACTATGGCTACACCTTC.

The chain combines TRBV6-5 with TRBJ1-2; D is undetermined. CDR3 length: 16 amino acids. V lost 2 bases, J lost 8 bases, and 21 bases lay in between. Germline V gene data show CDR1 as MNHEY and CDR2 as SVGAGI. The CDR3 loop is CASSYVSTSPERGYTF. CDR3 in DNA: TGTGCCAGCAGTTACGTTTCGACGAGTCCCGAGAGGGGCTACACCTTC.

V and J are TRBV9 and TRBJ2-3, with TRBD1 matching over 7 bases. This CDR3 contains 16 residues. CDR1 is SGDLS and CDR2 is YYNGEE in the germline V gene. J lost 4 bases, V lost 2 bases, and 10 bases had no gene match. CDR3 residues: CASSVGPKTGADTQYF. The CDR3 nucleotides read TGTGCCAGCAGCGTTGGTCCCAAAACAGGGGCAGATACGCAGTATTTT.

The genes are TRBV5-6 and TRBJ1-2; unclear D gene. Germline CDR1 reads SGHDT; CDR2 reads YYEEEE. V was trimmed by 2 bases and J by 0 bases, leaving 5 bases between them. This CDR3 region has 13 residues. DNA of the CDR3: TGTGCCAGCAGCTTACAGACTAACTATGGCTACACCTTC. Translating it yields CASSLQTNYGYTF.

The chain combines TRBV7-2 with TRBJ1-6; D might be TRBD1 (5 bases). V was pared by 4 bases and J by 4 bases, with 11 bases between. The CDR3 runs to 15 residues. Germline V lookup: CDR1 SGHTA, CDR2 FQGNSA. For the CDR3, the DNA is TGTGCCAGCAGCTCCCAGGGATTTTATAATTCACCCCTCCACTTT. Its translation is CASSSQGFYNSPLHF.

The V gene is TRBV15, the J gene TRBJ2-7, with D perhaps matching TRBD1 (6 bases). Trimming cost V 0 bases and J 2 bases, with 17 bases left between them. The germline V gene has CDR1 LNHNV and CDR2 YYDKDF (reference sequence). The CDR3 spans 17 residues. This CDR3 reads CATSRDRPGDTAYEQYF. The CDR3 DNA follows: TGTGCCACCAGCAGAGATCGTCCAGGGGATACCGCCTACGAGCAGTACTTC.

The chain has TRBV11-2 and TRBJ2-5; D unresolved. The J call is in doubt because the DNA end fits TRBJ2-7 better. CDR3 size: 13 residues. Germline loops: CDR1 SGHAT, CDR2 FQNNGV. The CDR3 loop is CASSLDYSAEQYF. As DNA, the CDR3 is TGTGCCAGCAGCTTAGACTATAGTGCCGAGCAGTACTTC.

The CDR3 loop reads CASSGTRSTDTQYF. In DNA, the CDR3 is TGTGCCAGCTCCGGGACTAGAAGCACAGATACGCAGTATTTT. The V gene is TRBV18, the J gene TRBJ2-3; 8 bases are shared with TRBD2. Germline CDR1 reads KGHSH; CDR2 reads LQKENI. This CDR3 spans 14 amino acids. The junction had 2 bases not matched to a gene; V was cut back by 6 bases and J by 0 bases.

This chain uses TRBV6-1 with TRBJ2-7, with TRBD1 identical over 7 bases. From germline, CDR1 is MNHNS and CDR2 SASEGT. Trimming at V came to 0 bases and at J to 6 bases, leaving 5 bases not matched to a gene. The length of the CDR3 is 14 residues. The CDR3 nucleotides are TGTGCCAGCAGTGAAGCCTGGGACAGAGGCGAGCAGTACTTC. The encoded protein is CASSEAWDRGEQYF.

The chain carries TRBV19 and TRBJ2-2, with TRBD1 matching over 7 bases. There are 15 residues in the CDR3. CDR1 and CDR2 (germline): LNHDA, SQIVND (reference sequence). Unmatched junction bases numbered 6, after V lost 5 bases and J lost 3 bases. CDR3 sequence reads: CASSETGTDTGELFF. The CDR3 DNA is TGTGCCAGTAGTGAAACCGGGACAGACACCGGGGAGCTGTTTTTT.

The V call is TRBV4-1, the J call TRBJ1-2; weak D call: TRBD1 (6 bases). Between the trimmed V and J ends, which lost 2 bases and 8 bases, there was a span of 18 bases. Germline V gives CDR1 MGHRA, CDR2 YSYEKL. The CDR3 runs 15 residues. The CDR3 loop reads CASSQQGLSTGGYTF. In DNA, the CDR3 is TGCGCCAGCAGCCAACAGGGGCTGTCTACGGGAGGCTACACCTTC.

V gene TRBV19 combines with J gene TRBJ2-1, with TRBD1 matching 12 bases. The CDR3 length is 18 residues. In germline, CDR1 is LNHDA, CDR2 SQIVND (reference sequence). After removal of 0 bases from V and 7 bases from J, the junction contained 10 bases not matched to a gene. CDR3 nucleotide sequence: TGTGCCAGTAGTATAGACCTTCCGGGACAGGGGGCATGGAATGAGCAGTTCTTC. Residues: CASSIDLPGQGAWNEQFF.

This chain uses TRBV5-1 with TRBJ2-7, with 8 nucleotides matching TRBD2. Germline V CDR1 and CDR2: SGHRS, YFSETQ. The CDR3 covers 16 residues. V was clipped by 0 bases and J by 4 bases; unmatched bases: 9. The CDR3 protein is CASSLDSGALSYEQYF. CDR3 coding DNA: TGCGCCAGCAGCTTGGATAGCGGGGCCCTTTCTTACGAGCAGTACTTC.

V is TRBV5-5 and J is TRBJ1-1; TRBD1 agrees at 9 bases. CDR1 is SGHKS and CDR2 is YYEKEE in the germline V gene (reference sequence). The CDR3 runs to 17 residues. Trimming took 5 bases from V and 0 from J; bases not matched to a gene: 11. For the CDR3, the DNA is TGTGCCAGCAGTCCACACGTACAGGGGGCAATGAACACTGAAGCTTTCTTT. This sequence encodes CASSPHVQGAMNTEAFF.

The chain is built from TRBV6-5 and TRBJ2-3; the match to TRBD2 covers 11 bases. The CDR3 runs to 14 residues. CDR1 is MNHEY, CDR2 SVGAGI, per germline. Trimming took 6 bases from V and 6 from J; bases not matched to a gene: 5. CDR3 in amino acids: CASRQLAGVDTQYF. The DNA for the CDR3 is TGTGCCAGCAGGCAACTAGCGGGGGTGGATACGCAGTATTTT.

This rearrangement joins TRBV2 to TRBJ1-1; D might be TRBD1 (5 bases). V lost 7 bases to trimming and J lost 5 bases, with 17 bases between them. The CDR3 runs to 14 residues. CDR1 is SNHLY and CDR2 is FYNNEI in the germline V gene. The CDR3 spells CASTTVRGETEAFF. In DNA, the CDR3 is TGTGCCAGCACCACTGTAAGGGGAGAGACTGAAGCTTTCTTT.

The chain uses TRBV7-2 and TRBJ2-3; no definite D call. Trimming removed 5 bases from V and 6 bases from J, with 6 bases in between. The CDR3 contains 11 residues. Germline V gives CDR1 SGHTA, CDR2 FQGNSA. CDR3 DNA: TGTGCCAGCAGCCTTATGGATACGCAGTATTTT. It specifies CASSLMDTQYF.

The chain is built from TRBV2 and TRBJ2-5; D is possibly TRBD1 (5 bases). V gave up 5 bases and J gave up 3 bases, with 13 bases separating them. This CDR3 spans 14 amino acids. CDR1 and CDR2 from the germline V gene are SNHLY and FYNNEI. CDR3 protein: CASSRQRTKETQYF. CDR3 DNA: TGTGCCAGCAGTCGACAGAGAACCAAAGAGACCCAGTACTTC.

The J gene is TRBJ1-2, the V gene TRBV5-4; D perhaps matches TRBD1 (5 bases). The germline CDR1 and CDR2 sequences are SGHNT and YYREEE (reference sequence). The CDR3 totals 15 residues. V gave up 3 bases and J gave up 13 bases, with 25 bases separating them. The CDR3 region has the DNA TGTGCCAGCAGCTCAGCCGGGACGGAGGTAGGCTGGAGCACCTTC. This translates into CASSSAGTEVGWSTF. The full variable domain, rest sourced from reference TRBV5-4 and TRBJ1-2, is ETGVTQSPTHLIKTRGQQVTLRCSSQSGHNTVSWYQQALGQGPQFIFQYYREEENGRGNFPPRFSGLQFPNYSSELNVNALELDDSALYLCASSSAGTEVGWSTFGSGTRLTVV.

The rearrangement joins TRBV12-5 to TRBJ2-7, with TRBD1 matching over 7 bases. The CDR3 extends over 13 amino acids. With 6 bases clipped from V and 4 bases from J, the junction kept 6 bases outside the gene matches. In germline, CDR1 is LGHNT, CDR2 FRNRAP. This CDR3 is CASGQGQIYEQYF. In DNA form, the CDR3 reads TGTGCTAGTGGCCAGGGACAGATATACGAGCAGTACTTC.

The chain recombines TRBV30 with TRBJ2-1; 7 bases match TRBD2. There are 15 residues in the CDR3. With 4 bases clipped from V and 10 bases from J, the junction kept 16 bases outside the gene matches. Per germline, CDR1 GTSNPN and CDR2 SVGIG (reference sequence). In DNA form, the CDR3 reads TGTGCCTGGAAACGGACCTGGACCGGCGGGGGAGAGCAGTTCTTC. Amino acids: CAWKRTWTGGGEQFF.

The CDR3 loop reads CASSYRRGSGELFF. CDR3 DNA: TGTGCCAGCAGTTACCGCCGGGGATCCGGGGAGCTGTTTTTT. The rearrangement links TRBV6-5 to TRBJ2-2; D perhaps matches TRBD2 (5 bases). Germline values: CDR1 MNHEY, CDR2 SVGAGI. CDR3 length: 14 residues. The V end was cut by 2 bases, the J end by 6 bases, with 10 bases between.

CDR3 region: CASSDVGTLHF. In nucleotides, the CDR3 is TGTGCCAGCAGTGATGTTGGGACCCTCCACTTT. V gene TRBV2 combines with J gene TRBJ1-6; D is unresolved. The CDR3 runs to 11 residues. The ends were cut back, 3 bases at V and 14 bases at J, with 8 bases in the middle. Germline-derived CDR1 and CDR2 are SNHLY and FYNNEI. The whole variable domain, filled in from reference TRBV2 and TRBJ1-6, reads EPEVTQTPSHQVTQMGQEVILRCVPISNHLYFYWYRQILGQKVEFLVSFYNNEISEKSEIFDDQFSVERPDGSNFTLKIRSTKLEDSAMYFCASSDVGTLHFGNGTRLTVT.

This clone was counted a single time. The chain recombines TRBV4-3 with TRBJ1-2; 7 bases line up with TRBD1. The CDR3 contains 18 residues. The V gene end was trimmed by 0 bases and the J gene end by 4 bases; junction bases not matched to a gene: 14. The germline V gene has CDR1 LGHNA and CDR2 YSLEER. The CDR3 nucleotides read TGCGCCAGCAGCCAAGATCAGGGGGGTGGGACCGCGGTCTATGGCTACACCTTC. This codes for CASSQDQGGGTAVYGYTF.

This clone was picked up a small number of times. This rearrangement joins TRBV19 to TRBJ1-2, with TRBD1 matching over 10 bases. Germline CDR1 is LNHDA and CDR2 is SQIVND (reference sequence). This CDR3 region has 14 residues. J was trimmed by 4 bases and V by 7 bases; bases with no gene match: 6. CDR3 in amino acids: CASTGQGGGYGYTF. The CDR3 DNA sequence: TGTGCCAGTACCGGACAGGGGGGCGGCTATGGCTACACCTTC.

This clone was detected only a few times. The chain recombines TRBV4-3 with TRBJ2-6, with a tentative D call TRBD1 (6 bases). Germline CDR1 LGHNA, CDR2 YSLEER. The CDR3 spans 16 residues. Trimming stripped 0 bases from V and 1 base from J, with 7 bases between. CDR3 loop: CASSQERGSGANVLTF. In nucleotides, the CDR3 is TGCGCCAGCAGCCAAGAAAGGGGGTCTGGGGCCAACGTCCTGACTTTC.

The chain has TRBV6-1 and TRBJ1-1; no reliable D call. The CDR3 is 11 amino acids. Germline lookup yields CDR1 MNHNS and CDR2 SASEGT. V lost 7 bases, J lost 1 base, and 4 bases lay in between. DNA of the CDR3: TGTGCCAGCAAAGGGAACACTGAAGCTTTCTTT. Translated, it gives CASKGNTEAFF.

The chain couples TRBV6-5 to TRBJ2-5; 8 bases are shared with TRBD1. This CDR3 spans 11 amino acids. Germline CDR1 is MNHEY and CDR2 is SVGAGI. V shed 8 bases, J shed 4 bases, and the junction held 0 bases outside the gene matches. The CDR3 DNA reads as TGTGCCAGCGACAGGGGAGAGACCCAGTACTTC. It encodes CASDRGETQYF.